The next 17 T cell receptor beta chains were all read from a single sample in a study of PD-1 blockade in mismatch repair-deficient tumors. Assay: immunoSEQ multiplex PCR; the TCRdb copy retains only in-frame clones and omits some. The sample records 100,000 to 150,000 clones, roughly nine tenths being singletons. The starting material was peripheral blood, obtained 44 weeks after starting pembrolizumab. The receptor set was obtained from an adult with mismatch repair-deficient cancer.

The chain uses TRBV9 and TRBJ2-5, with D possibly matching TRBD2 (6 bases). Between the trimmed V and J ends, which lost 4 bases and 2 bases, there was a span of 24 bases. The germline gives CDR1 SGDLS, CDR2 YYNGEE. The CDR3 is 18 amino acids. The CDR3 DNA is TGTGCCAGCAGCTCCAAAGTGTGGGAAGGAGGGAGGCAAGAGACCCAGTACTTC. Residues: CASSSKVWEGGRQETQYF. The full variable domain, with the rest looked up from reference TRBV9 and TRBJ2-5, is DSGVTQTPKHLITATGQRVTLRCSPRSGDLSVYWYQQSLDQGLQFLIQYYNGEERAKGNILERFSAQQFPDLHSELNLSSLELGDSALYFCASSSKVWEGGRQETQYFGPGTRLLVL.

Here the CDR3 reads CASSLGGQSEQYF. As DNA, the CDR3 is TGTGCCAGCAGTTTGGGGGGACAGTCGGAACAGTACTTC. The gene calls are TRBV27 and TRBJ2-5; D perhaps matches TRBD1 (7 bases). This CDR3 has 13 amino acids. V lost 3 bases and J lost 11, with 16 bases in between. CDR1 is MNHEY, CDR2 SMNVEV, per germline (reference sequence).

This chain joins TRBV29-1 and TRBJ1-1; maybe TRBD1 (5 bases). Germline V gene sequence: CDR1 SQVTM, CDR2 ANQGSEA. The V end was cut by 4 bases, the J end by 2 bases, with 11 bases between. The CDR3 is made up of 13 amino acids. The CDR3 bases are TGCAGCGTTGGGAGTCAGGGAAACACTGAAGCTTTCTTT. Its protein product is CSVGSQGNTEAFF. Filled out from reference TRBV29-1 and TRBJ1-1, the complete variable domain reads SAVISQKPSRDICQRGTSLTIQCQVDSQVTMMFWYRQQPGQSLTLIATANQGSEATYESGFVIDKFPISRPNLTFSTLTVSNMSPEDSSIYLCSVGSQGNTEAFFGQGTRLTVV.

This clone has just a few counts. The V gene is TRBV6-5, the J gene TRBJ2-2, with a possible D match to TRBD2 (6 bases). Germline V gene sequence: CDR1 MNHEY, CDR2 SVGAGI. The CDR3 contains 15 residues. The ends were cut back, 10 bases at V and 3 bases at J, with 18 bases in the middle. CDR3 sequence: CAIGRGRGYTGELFF. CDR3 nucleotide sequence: TGTGCCATCGGTAGGGGCCGGGGGTACACCGGGGAGCTGTTTTTT.

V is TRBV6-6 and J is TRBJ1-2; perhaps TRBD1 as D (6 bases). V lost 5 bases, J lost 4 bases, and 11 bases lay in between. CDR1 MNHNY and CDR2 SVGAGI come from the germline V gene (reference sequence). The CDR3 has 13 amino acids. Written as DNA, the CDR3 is TGTGCCAGCAGTCCACAGGGCCCCTATGGCTACACCTTC. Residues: CASSPQGPYGYTF.

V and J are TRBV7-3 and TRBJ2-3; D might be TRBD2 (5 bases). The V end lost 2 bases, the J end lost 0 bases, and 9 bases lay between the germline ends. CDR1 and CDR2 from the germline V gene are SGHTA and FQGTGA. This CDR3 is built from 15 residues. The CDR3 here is CASSLSGFSTDTQYF. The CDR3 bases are TGTGCCAGCAGCTTATCGGGGTTTAGCACAGATACGCAGTATTTT.

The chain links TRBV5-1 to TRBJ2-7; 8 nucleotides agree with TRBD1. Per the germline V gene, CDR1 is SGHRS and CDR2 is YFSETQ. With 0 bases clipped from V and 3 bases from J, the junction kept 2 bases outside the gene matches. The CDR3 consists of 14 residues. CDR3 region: CASSLGQGFYEQYF. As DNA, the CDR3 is TGCGCCAGCAGCTTGGGACAGGGGTTCTACGAGCAGTACTTC.

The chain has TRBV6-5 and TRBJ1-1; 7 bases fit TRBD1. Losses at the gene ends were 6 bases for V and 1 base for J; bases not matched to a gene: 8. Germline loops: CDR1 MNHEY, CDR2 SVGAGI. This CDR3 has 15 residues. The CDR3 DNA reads TGTGCCAGCAGACGAAACAGGGGCCCGAACACTGAAGCTTTCTTT. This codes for CASRRNRGPNTEAFF.

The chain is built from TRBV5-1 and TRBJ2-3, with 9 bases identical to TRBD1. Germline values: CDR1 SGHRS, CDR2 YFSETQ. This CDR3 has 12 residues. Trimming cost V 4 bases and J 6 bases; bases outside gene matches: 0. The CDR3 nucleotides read TGCGCCAGCAGCGGACAGGGGGATACGCAGTATTTT. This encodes CASSGQGDTQYF.

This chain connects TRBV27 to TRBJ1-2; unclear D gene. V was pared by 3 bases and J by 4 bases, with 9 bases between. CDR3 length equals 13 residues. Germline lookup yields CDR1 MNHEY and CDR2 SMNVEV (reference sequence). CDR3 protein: CASSFTYGYGYTF. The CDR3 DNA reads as TGTGCCAGCAGTTTTACCTACGGCTATGGCTACACCTTC.

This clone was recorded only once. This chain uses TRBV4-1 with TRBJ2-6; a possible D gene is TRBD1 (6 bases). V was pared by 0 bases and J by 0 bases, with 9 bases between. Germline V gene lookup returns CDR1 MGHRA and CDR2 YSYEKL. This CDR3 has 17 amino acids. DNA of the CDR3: TGCGCCAGCAGCCAAGAGGGGGCCTCCTCTGGGGCCAACGTCCTGACTTTC. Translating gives CASSQEGASSGANVLTF.

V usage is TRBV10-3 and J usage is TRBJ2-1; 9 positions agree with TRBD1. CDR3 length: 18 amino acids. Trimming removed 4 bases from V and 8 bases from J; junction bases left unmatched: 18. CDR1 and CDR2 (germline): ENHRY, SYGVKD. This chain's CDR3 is CAISAYTGQGLPKHEQFF. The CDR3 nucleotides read TGTGCCATCAGTGCCTATACCGGACAGGGGCTACCGAAGCATGAGCAGTTCTTC.

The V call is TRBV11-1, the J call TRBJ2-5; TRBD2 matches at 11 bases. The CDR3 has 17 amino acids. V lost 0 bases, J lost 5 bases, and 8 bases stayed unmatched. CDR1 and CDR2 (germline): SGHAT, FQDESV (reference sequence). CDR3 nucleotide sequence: TGTGCCAGCAGCTTAGCCTTAGCGGGAGGGCCAATGGAGACCCAGTACTTC. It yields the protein CASSLALAGGPMETQYF.

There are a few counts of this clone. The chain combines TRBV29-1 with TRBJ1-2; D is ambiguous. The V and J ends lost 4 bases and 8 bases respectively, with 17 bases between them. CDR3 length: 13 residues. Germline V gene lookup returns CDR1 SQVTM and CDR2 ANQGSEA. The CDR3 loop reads CSVVRVREGGYTF. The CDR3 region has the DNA TGCAGCGTTGTGAGAGTGAGGGAAGGAGGCTACACCTTC.

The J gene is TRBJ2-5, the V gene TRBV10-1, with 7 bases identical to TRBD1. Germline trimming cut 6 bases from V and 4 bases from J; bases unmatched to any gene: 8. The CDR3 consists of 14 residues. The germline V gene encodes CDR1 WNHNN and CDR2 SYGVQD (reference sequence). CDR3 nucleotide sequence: TGCGCCAGCAGGACAGGACAGGCAGGAGAGACCCAGTACTTC. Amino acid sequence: CASRTGQAGETQYF.

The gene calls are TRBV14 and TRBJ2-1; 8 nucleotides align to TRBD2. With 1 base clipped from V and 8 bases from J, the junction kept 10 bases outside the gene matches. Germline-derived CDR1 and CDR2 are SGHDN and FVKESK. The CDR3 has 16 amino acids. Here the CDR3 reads CASSQVRTSGWDEQFF. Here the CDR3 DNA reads TGTGCCAGCAGCCAAGTAAGAACTAGCGGATGGGATGAGCAGTTCTTC.

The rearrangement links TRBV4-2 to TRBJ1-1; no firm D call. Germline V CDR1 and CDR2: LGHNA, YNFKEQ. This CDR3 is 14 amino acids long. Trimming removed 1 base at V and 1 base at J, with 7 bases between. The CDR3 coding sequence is TGTGCCAGCAGCCAAGGGCTTTCGAACACTGAAGCTTTCTTT. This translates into CASSQGLSNTEAFF.